Listed here are 9 T cell receptor beta chains from one sample, sequenced in a study of identical twins. TCRdb itself ran the 5' RACE reads through MiXCR, one entry per CDR3 protein. The data show about 430,000 distinct CDR3 sequences, around 18% seen once. Sequencing was done on a sample of naive T cells sorted from blood. Receptors were obtained from a man aged 50-59 years in good health.

This clonotype was counted only a few times. The gene calls are TRBV12-3 or TRBV12-4 and TRBJ1-5; the D is unclear. Trimming took 5 bases from V and 9 from J, leaving 14 bases between them. This CDR3 region has 13 residues. Here the CDR3 DNA reads TGTGCCAGCAGTCCGGACGGGATGCGGCCCCAGCATTTT. It encodes CASSPDGMRPQHF.

The chain joins TRBV20-1 to TRBJ2-1; perhaps TRBD1 as D (5 bases). This CDR3 has 14 amino acids. Germline V lookup: CDR1 DFQATT, CDR2 SNEGSKA (reference sequence). V was pared by 6 bases and J by 4 bases, with 16 bases between. In nucleotides, the CDR3 is TGCAGTGCCGAACCCGAATCAGGGTACAATGAGCAGTTCTTC. This encodes CSAEPESGYNEQFF.

The chain's CDR3 is CASRPRDRVNSPLHF. The CDR3 nucleotides are TGTGCCAGCAGACCTAGGGACAGGGTTAATTCACCCCTCCACTTT. The chain is built from TRBV7-9 and TRBJ1-6, with 9 bases aligning to TRBD1. Germline V gene sequence: CDR1 SEHNR, CDR2 FQNEAQ (reference sequence). This CDR3 spans 15 amino acids. V lost 6 bases, J lost 6 bases, and 6 bases stayed unmatched.

This clonotype was observed a handful of times. In DNA form, the CDR3 reads TGTGCCATCAGTGAATGGCGGGAGTCCCGCGAGCAGTACTTC. Its protein is CAISEWRESREQYF. The chain combines TRBV10-3 with TRBJ2-7; 7 bases line up with TRBD2. V was clipped by 3 bases and J by 6 bases; unmatched bases: 8. CDR1 is ENHRY and CDR2 is SYGVKD in the germline V gene. CDR3 length: 14 amino acids.

This clonotype came up a few times. The chain couples TRBV9 to TRBJ2-3; no clear D. The CDR3 consists of 14 residues. Trimming took 0 bases from V and 0 from J, leaving 5 bases between them. The V gene's germline CDR1 is SGDLS and CDR2 YYNGEE. The CDR3 sequence: CASSVAPSTDTQYF. CDR3 nucleotides: TGTGCCAGCAGCGTAGCCCCTAGCACAGATACGCAGTATTTT.

This sequence joins TRBV9 and TRBJ2-7; perhaps TRBD2 as D (5 bases). CDR3 length: 15 amino acids. CDR1 SGDLS and CDR2 YYNGEE come from the germline V gene. Trimming cost V 0 bases and J 5 bases, with 15 bases left between them. The CDR3 spells CASSVEGDPLDEQYF. In nucleotides, the CDR3 is TGTGCCAGCAGCGTAGAGGGAGATCCTCTAGACGAGCAGTACTTC.

This clonotype was picked up many times. J is TRBJ2-1 and V is TRBV5-1, with TRBD1 as a possible D gene (6 bases). In germline, CDR1 is SGHRS, CDR2 YFSETQ. The CDR3 spans 15 residues. V lost 2 bases and J lost 7, with 16 bases in between. CDR3 DNA: TGCGCCAGCAGCTTTAGTCCGGGACAAGAGAATGAGCAGTTCTTC. It translates to CASSFSPGQENEQFF. Looking up the rest from reference TRBV5-1 and TRBJ2-1 gives the full variable domain: KAGVTQTPRYLIKTRGQQVTLSCSPISGHRSVSWYQQTPGQGLQFLFEYFSETQRNKGNFPGRFSGRQFSNSRSEMNVSTLELGDSALYLCASSFSPGQENEQFFGPGTRLTVL.

The V call is TRBV24-1, the J call TRBJ2-7; 12 bases agree with TRBD2. Germline V CDR1 and CDR2: KGHDR, SFDVKD. With 7 bases clipped from V and 6 bases from J, the junction kept 9 bases outside the gene matches. The CDR3 has 15 residues. CDR3 sequence (DNA): TGTGCCACCAGCGCTAGCGGGAGGGTGATCGGCGAGCAGTACTTC. Translated, it gives CATSASGRVIGEQYF.

This clonotype was counted many times. The chain employs TRBV28 and TRBJ2-3; 7 nucleotides align to TRBD1. Trimming took 6 bases from V and 2 from J; bases not matched to a gene: 8. The germline CDR1 and CDR2 sequences are MDHEN and SYDVKM. The CDR3 sequence is 15 residues long. CDR3 DNA sequence: TGTGCCAGCAGCATAACAGGGGACCTCACAGATACGCAGTATTTT. As protein: CASSITGDLTDTQYF.